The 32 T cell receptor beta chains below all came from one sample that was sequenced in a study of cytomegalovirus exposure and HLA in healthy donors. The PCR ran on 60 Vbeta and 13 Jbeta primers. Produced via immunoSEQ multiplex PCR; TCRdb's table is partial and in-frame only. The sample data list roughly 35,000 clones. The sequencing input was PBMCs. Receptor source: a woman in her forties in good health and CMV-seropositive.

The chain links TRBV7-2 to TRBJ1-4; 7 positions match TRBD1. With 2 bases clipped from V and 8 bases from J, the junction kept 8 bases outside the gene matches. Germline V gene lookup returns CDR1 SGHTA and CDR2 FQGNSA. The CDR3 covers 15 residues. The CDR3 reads CASSLLKGANEKLFF. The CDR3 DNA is TGTGCCAGCAGCTTACTGAAGGGGGCGAACGAAAAACTGTTTTTT. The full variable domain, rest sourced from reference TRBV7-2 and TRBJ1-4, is GAGVSQSPSNKVTEKGKDVELRCDPISGHTALYWYRQSLGQGLEFLIYFQGNSAPDKSGLPSDRFSAERTGGSVSTLTIQRTQQEDSAVYLCASSLLKGANEKLFFGSGTQLSVL.

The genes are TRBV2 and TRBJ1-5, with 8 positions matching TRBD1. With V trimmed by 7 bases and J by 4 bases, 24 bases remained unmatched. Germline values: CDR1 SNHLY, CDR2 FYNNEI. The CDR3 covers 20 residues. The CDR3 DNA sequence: TGTGCCAGCATCCCCCTCTTTACCCGGGACAGGAGAATTTTGAATCAGCCCCAGCATTTT. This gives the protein CASIPLFTRDRRILNQPQHF.

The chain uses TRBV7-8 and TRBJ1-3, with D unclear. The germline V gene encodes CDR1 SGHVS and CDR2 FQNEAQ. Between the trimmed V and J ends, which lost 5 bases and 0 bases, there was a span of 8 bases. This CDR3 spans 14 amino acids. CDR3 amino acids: CASSPSSSGNTIYF. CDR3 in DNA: TGTGCCAGCAGCCCAAGTAGCTCTGGAAACACCATATATTTT.

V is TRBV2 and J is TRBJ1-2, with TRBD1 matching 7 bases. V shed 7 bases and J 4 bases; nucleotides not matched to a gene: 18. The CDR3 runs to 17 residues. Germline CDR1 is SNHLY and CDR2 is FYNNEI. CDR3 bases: TGTGCCAGCATCCGACTTCCCGGGACAGCGAACCTCTATGGCTACACCTTC. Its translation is CASIRLPGTANLYGYTF.

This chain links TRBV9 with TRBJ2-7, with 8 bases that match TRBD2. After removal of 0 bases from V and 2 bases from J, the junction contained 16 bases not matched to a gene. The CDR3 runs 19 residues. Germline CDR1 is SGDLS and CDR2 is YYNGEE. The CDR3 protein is CASSVDWGFSGGSAYEQYF. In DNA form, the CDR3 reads TGTGCCAGCAGCGTAGATTGGGGTTTCAGCGGGGGCAGCGCCTACGAGCAGTACTTC.

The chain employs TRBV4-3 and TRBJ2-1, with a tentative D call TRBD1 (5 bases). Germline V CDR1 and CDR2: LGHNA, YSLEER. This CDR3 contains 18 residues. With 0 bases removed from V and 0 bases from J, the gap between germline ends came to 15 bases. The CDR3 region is CASSQDALGRNSYNEQFF. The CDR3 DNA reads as TGCGCCAGCAGCCAAGATGCTTTGGGGCGGAACTCCTACAATGAGCAGTTCTTC.

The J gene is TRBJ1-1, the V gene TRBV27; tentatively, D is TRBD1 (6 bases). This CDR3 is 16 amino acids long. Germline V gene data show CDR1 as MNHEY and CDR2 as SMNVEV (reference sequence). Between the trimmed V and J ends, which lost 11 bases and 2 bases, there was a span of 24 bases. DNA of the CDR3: TGTGCCGGGGGGGGCAGGGACGATCTCGCCAACACTGAAGCTTTCTTT. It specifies CAGGGRDDLANTEAFF.

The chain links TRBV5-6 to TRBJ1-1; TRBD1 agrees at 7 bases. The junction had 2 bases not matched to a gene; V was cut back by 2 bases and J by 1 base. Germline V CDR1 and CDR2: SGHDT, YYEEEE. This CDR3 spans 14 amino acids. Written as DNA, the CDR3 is TGTGCCAGCAGCTTTACAGGGGCGAACACTGAAGCTTTCTTT. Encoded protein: CASSFTGANTEAFF. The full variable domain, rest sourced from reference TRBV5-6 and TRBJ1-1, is DAGVTQSPTHLIKTRGQQVTLRCSPKSGHDTVSWYQQALGQGPQFIFQYYEEEERQRGNFPDRFSGHQFPNYSSELNVNALLLGDSALYLCASSFTGANTEAFFGQGTRLTVV.

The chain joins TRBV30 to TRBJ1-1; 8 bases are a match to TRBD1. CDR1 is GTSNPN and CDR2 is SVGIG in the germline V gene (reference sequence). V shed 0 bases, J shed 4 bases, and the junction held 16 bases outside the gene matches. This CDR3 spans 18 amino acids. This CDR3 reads CAWSVYGTGGSRVTEAFF. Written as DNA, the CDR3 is TGTGCCTGGAGTGTATACGGGACAGGAGGATCGAGGGTCACTGAAGCTTTCTTT.

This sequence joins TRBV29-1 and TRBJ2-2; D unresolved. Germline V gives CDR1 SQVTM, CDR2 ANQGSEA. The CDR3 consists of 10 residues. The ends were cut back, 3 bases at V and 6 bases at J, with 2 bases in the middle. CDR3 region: CSVDAGELFF. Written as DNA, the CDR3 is TGCAGCGTTGACGCCGGGGAGCTGTTTTTT.

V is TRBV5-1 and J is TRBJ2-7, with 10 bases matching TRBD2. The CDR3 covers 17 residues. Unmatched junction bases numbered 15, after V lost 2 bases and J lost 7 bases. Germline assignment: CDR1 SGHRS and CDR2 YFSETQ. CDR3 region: CASSFGVSGTSAWEQYF. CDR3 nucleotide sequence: TGCGCCAGCAGCTTTGGGGTTTCCGGGACTAGCGCGTGGGAGCAGTACTTC. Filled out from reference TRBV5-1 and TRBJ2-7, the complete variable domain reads KAGVTQTPRYLIKTRGQQVTLSCSPISGHRSVSWYQQTPGQGLQFLFEYFSETQRNKGNFPGRFSGRQFSNSRSEMNVSTLELGDSALYLCASSFGVSGTSAWEQYFGPGTRLTVT.

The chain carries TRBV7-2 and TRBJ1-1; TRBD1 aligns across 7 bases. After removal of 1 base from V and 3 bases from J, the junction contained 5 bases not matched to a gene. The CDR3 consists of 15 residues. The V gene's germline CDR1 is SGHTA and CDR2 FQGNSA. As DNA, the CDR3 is TGTGCCAGCAGCTTAGAGTCTACAGGGGACACTGAAGCTTTCTTT. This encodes CASSLESTGDTEAFF.

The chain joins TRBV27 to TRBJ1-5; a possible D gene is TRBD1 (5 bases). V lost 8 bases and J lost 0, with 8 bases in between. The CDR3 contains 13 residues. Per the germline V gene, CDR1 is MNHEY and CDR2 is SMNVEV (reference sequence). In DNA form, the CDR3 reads TGTGCCAGCCGGGGGTTTAGCAATCAGCCCCAGCATTTT. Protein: CASRGFSNQPQHF.

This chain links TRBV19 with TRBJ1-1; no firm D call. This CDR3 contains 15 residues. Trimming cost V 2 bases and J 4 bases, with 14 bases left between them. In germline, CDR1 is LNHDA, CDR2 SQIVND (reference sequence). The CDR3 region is CASSIRGDPITEAFF. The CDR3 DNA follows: TGTGCCAGTAGTATACGTGGAGACCCGATCACTGAAGCTTTCTTT.

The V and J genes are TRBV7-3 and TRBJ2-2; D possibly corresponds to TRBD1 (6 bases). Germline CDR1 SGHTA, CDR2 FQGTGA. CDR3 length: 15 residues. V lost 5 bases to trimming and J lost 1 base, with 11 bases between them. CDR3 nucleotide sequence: TGTGCCAGCAGCGTCGGACAGCTGAACACCGGGGAGCTGTTTTTT. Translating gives CASSVGQLNTGELFF. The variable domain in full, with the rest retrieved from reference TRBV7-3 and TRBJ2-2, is GAGVSQTPSNKVTEKGKYVELRCDPISGHTALYWYRQSLGQGPEFLIYFQGTGAADDSGLPNDRFFAVRPEGSVSTLKIQRTERGDSAVYLCASSVGQLNTGELFFGEGSRLTVL.

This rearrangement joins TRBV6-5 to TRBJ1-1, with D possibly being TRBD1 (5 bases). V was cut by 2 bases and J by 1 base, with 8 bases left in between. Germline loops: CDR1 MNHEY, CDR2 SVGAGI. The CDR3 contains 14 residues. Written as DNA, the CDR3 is TGTGCCAGCAGTTACGGGGCATCGAACACTGAAGCTTTCTTT. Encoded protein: CASSYGASNTEAFF.

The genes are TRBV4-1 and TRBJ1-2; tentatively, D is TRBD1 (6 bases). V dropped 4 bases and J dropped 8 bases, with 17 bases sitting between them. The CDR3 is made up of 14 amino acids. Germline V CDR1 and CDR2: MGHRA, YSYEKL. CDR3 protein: CASSPGQPPRGYTF. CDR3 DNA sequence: TGCGCCAGCAGCCCTGGACAGCCCCCTCGAGGCTACACCTTC.

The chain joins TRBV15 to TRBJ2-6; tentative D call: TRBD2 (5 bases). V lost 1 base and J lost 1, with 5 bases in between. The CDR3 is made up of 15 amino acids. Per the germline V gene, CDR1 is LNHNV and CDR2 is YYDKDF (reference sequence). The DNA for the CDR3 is TGTGCCACCAGCAGAGGGACTTCTGGGGCCAACGTCCTGACTTTC. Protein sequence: CATSRGTSGANVLTF.

The CDR3 spells CASTETASGANVLTF. Written as DNA, the CDR3 is TGTGCCAGCACCGAGACAGCCTCTGGGGCCAACGTCCTGACTTTC. V usage is TRBV6-1 and J usage is TRBJ2-6; D perhaps matches TRBD1 (5 bases). Trimming stripped 7 bases from V and 0 bases from J, with 10 bases between. CDR1 and CDR2 from the germline V gene are MNHNS and SASEGT. The CDR3 consists of 15 residues.

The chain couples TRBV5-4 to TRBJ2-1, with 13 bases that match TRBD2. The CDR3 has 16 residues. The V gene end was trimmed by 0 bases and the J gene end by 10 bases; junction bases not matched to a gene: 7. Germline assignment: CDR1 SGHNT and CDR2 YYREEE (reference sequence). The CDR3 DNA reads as TGTGCCAGCAGCTTGGCCGGACTAGCGGGAGCACGCGAGCAGTTCTTC. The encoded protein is CASSLAGLAGAREQFF.

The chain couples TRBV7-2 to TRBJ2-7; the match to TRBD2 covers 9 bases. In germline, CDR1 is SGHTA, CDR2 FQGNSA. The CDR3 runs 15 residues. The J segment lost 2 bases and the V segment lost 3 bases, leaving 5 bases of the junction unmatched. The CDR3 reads CASSFLAGPTYEQYF. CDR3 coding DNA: TGTGCCAGCAGCTTTCTAGCGGGGCCTACCTACGAGCAGTACTTC.

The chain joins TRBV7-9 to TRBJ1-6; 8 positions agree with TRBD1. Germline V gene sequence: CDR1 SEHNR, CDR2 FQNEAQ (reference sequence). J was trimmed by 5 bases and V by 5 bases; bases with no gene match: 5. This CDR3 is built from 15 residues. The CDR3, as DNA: TGTGCCAGCAGCCCTGGACAGGGAAATAATTCACCCCTCCACTTT. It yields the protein CASSPGQGNNSPLHF.

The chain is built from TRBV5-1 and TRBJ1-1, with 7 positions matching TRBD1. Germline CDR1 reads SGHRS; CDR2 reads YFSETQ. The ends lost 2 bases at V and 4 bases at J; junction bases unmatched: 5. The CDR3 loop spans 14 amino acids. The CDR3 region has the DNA TGCGCCAGCAGCTTTGGGACAGTTGGCACTGAAGCTTTCTTT. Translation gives CASSFGTVGTEAFF.

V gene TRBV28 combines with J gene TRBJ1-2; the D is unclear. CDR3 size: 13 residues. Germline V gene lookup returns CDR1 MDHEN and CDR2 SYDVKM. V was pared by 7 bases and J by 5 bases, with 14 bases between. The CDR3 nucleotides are TGTGCCAGCACCGCTCTCCGGAGTTATGGCTACACCTTC. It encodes CASTALRSYGYTF.

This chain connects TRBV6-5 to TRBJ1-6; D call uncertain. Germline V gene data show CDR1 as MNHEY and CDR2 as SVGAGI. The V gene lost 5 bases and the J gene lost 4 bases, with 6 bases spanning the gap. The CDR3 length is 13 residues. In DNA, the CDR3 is TGTGCCAGCAGTATACAATATAATTCACCCCTCCACTTT. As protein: CASSIQYNSPLHF.

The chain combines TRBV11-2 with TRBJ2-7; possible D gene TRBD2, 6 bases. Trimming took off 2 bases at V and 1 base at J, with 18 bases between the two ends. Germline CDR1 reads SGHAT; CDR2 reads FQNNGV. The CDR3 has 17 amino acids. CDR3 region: CASSLRAVEGNSYEQYF. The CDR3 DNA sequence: TGTGCCAGCAGCTTAAGGGCTGTGGAGGGTAATTCCTACGAGCAGTACTTC.

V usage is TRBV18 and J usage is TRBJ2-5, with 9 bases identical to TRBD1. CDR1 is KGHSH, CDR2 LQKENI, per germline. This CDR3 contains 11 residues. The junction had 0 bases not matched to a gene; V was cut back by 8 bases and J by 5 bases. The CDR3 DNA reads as TGTGCCAGCGGGACAGGGGAGACCCAGTACTTC. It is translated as CASGTGETQYF.

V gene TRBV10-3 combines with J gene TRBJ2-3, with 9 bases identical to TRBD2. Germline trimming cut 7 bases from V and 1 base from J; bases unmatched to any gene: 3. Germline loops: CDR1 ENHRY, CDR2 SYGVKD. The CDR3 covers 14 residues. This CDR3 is CAITRTSGTDTQYF. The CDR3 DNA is TGTGCCATCACCAGGACTAGCGGCACAGATACGCAGTATTTT.

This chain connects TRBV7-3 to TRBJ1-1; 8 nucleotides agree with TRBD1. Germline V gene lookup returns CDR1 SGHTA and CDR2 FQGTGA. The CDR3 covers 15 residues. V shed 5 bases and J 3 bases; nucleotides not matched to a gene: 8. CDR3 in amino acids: CASSPAPGGDTEAFF. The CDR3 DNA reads TGTGCCAGCAGCCCGGCCCCAGGGGGCGACACTGAAGCTTTCTTT. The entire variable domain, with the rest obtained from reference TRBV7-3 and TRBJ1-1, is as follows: GAGVSQTPSNKVTEKGKYVELRCDPISGHTALYWYRQSLGQGPEFLIYFQGTGAADDSGLPNDRFFAVRPEGSVSTLKIQRTERGDSAVYLCASSPAPGGDTEAFFGQGTRLTVV.

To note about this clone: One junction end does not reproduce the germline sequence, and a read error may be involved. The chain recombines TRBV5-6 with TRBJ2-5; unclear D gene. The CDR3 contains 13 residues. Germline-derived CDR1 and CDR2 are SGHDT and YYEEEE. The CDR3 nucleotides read TGTGCCAGCGGTAGAACAGACCAAGAGAACCAGTACTTC. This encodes CASGRTDQENQYF.

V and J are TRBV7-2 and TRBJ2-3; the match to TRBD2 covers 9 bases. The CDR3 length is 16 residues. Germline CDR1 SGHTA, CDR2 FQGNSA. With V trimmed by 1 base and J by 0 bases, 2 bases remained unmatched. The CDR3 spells CASSLGLAASTDTQYF. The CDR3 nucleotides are TGTGCCAGCAGCTTAGGACTAGCGGCCAGCACAGATACGCAGTATTTT. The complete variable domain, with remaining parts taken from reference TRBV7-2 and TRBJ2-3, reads GAGVSQSPSNKVTEKGKDVELRCDPISGHTALYWYRQSLGQGLEFLIYFQGNSAPDKSGLPSDRFSAERTGGSVSTLTIQRTQQEDSAVYLCASSLGLAASTDTQYFGPGTRLTVL.

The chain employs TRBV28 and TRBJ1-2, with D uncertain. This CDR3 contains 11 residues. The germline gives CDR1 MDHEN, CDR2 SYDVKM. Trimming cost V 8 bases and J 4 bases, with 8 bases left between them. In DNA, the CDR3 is TGTGCCAGCTCTCGTAGCTATGGCTACACCTTC. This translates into CASSRSYGYTF.